Sequencing of this TCR beta chain was carried out in a study of CD8+CD57+ T cells in acquired aplastic anemia. Study summary: The study obtained an average of around 3.1 ug of DNA from sorted CD4+ and CD8+ cells. Whole-study results and caveats: A significant difference in CD8+ Simpson's diversity between patients and controls was not found. A set of 25 to 35 CD8+ CDR3 sequences was shared between patients and controls, and these sequences appeared highly expressed in patients.

A word on this clonotype: What it binds is not known.

TCR beta VDJ and CDR3 profiling used genomic DNA as template. TCRdb re-analysed the reads in MiXCR, keeping a single row per CDR3 protein. The table records about 58,000 distinct CDR3 sequences, approximately 50% of them present only once. The CDR3 covers 15 residues. Germline V gives CDR1 MNHNS, CDR2 SASEGT. The V and J ends lost 0 bases and 3 bases respectively, with 12 bases between them. All patients picked for sequencing had shown, by flow cytometry, an expansion of CD8+CD57+ cells. This clonotype was sampled from a human donor with aplastic anemia. Sequenced: sorted CD4+, CD8+, or CD8+CD57+ T cells (not recorded which) from PBMCs. The chain links TRBV6-1 to TRBJ2-7, with D perhaps matching TRBD1 (6 bases). CDR3 loop: CASSEAGGRVYEQYF. For the CDR3, the DNA is TGTGCCAGCAGTGAAGCAGGGGGACGGGTCTACGAGCAGTACTTC.